This entry is about one T cell receptor (beta chain). The antigen it recognizes is unknown. Its ends do not fully match the called genes, so a read error is possible. This sample is drawn from a study of T-cell reconstitution after alpha-beta-depleted transplantation in children listed by TCRdb under 2016. The study in broad terms: T-cell immune reconstitution after TCRalphabeta/CD19-depleted allogeneic hematopoietic cell transplantation in children was quantitatively tracked in the study by means of TCR repertoire profiling.

Library preparation employed PCR. The instrument given in TCRdb is Illumina HiSeq 2500. TCR library preparation used molecular barcoding, with unique molecular identifiers applied to normalize quantification of the TCRbeta repertoire. TCRdb reprocessing: public reads trimmed at Q25 with fastp, clones called with MiXCR, in-frame beta chains kept. Here each entry gathers all rows of one CDR3 protein and keeps the most common genes and DNA. This sample lists some 350,000 distinct CDR3 sequences; around a tenth were detected once. 2% to 3% of the sample lies in the top ten. The CDR3, cysteine through phenylalanine, is 16 amino acids long. The retained sequence is limited to the CDR3, 48 bases, with the frame set at the first base. The germline V gene encodes CDR1 SGHRS and CDR2 YFSETQ.

The starting material was PBMCs from the stem cell graft donor, obtained from the stem cell graft. Here the chain combines TRBV5-1 and TRBJ2-5; the D gene cannot be resolved reliably. The TCR originated in a human donor who donated a stem cell graft to a child with acute lymphoblastic leukemia. The encoded CDR3 is CASSLLVPSQQETQHF. The nucleotide sequence is given as TGCGCCAGCAGCTTATTAGTCCCTTCGCAACAAGAGACCCAGCACTTC.